These T cell receptor beta chains were read from a single sample in a study of PD-L1 blockade in urothelial cancer. Some clones are missing from TCRdb's copy, which holds only in-frame ones; the method was immunoSEQ multiplex PCR. The sample contains 42,000 or so clones, approximately 78% of which appear only once. This material consisted of PBMCs, taken around atezolizumab (anti-PD-L1) treatment. The origin of the receptors is a man aged 55 to 70 with urothelial cancer. Each CDR3 is given with its conserved first and last residue. D genes are given only for firm matches. The size entry is marked missing in some rows and otherwise reads once, few, many or a size class.

v_call	j_call	d_call	clone_size	cdr3_aa	cdr3_nt
TRBV30	TRBJ2-5	.	.	CAWSGGPGGRLETQYF	TGTGCCTGGAGTGGGGGGCCAGGTGGTAGGCTAGAGACTCAGTACTTC
TRBV7-7	TRBJ1-1	TRBD1	.	CASSSSRDRDRNTEAFF	TGTGCTAGCAGCTCAAGCCGGGACAGGGATAGGAACACTGAAGCTTTCTTT
TRBV2	TRBJ1-4	TRBD1	.	CASSVGTVEKLFF	TGTGCCAGCAGCGTGGGGACAGTCGAAAAACTGTTTTTT
TRBV6-5	TRBJ2-3	.	.	CASSRDFTDTQYF	TGTGCCAGCAGCAGGGACTTCACAGATACGCAGTATTTT
TRBV4-1	TRBJ1-2	TRBD1	.	CASSQDGQVGGYTF	TGCGCCAGCAGCCAAGATGGACAGGTGGGTGGCTACACCTTC
TRBV5-1	TRBJ2-7	.	.	CASSSGGGQGSYEQYF	TGCGCCAGCAGCTCCGGGGGGGGACAGGGCTCCTACGAGCAGTACTTC
TRBV2	TRBJ1-1	.	.	CASSIGENTEAFF	TGTGCCAGCAGCATCGGGGAGAACACTGAAGCTTTCTTT
TRBV2	TRBJ2-2	.	.	CASSEGGPQTGELFF	TGTGCCAGCAGTGAAGGAGGGCCCCAGACCGGGGAGCTGTTTTTT
TRBV7-8	TRBJ1-6	.	.	CASSLAPQTSYNSPLHF	TGTGCCAGCAGCTTAGCTCCGCAAACTTCCTATAATTCACCCCTCCACTTT
TRBV19	TRBJ2-2	TRBD1	.	CASSGQGWTGELFF	TGTGCCAGTAGTGGACAGGGTTGGACCGGGGAGCTGTTTTTT
TRBV7-9	TRBJ2-3	.	.	CASSGRDWNTDTQYF	TGTGCCAGCAGCGGCCGGGACTGGAACACAGATACGCAGTATTTT
TRBV7-2	TRBJ2-5	TRBD1	.	CASFTGQGARETQYF	TGTGCCAGTTTTACGGGACAGGGGGCAAGAGAGACCCAGTACTTC
TRBV10-3	TRBJ2-7	TRBD2	.	CASSPGLLYEQYF	TGTGCCTCATCCCCGGGACTACTCTACGAGCAGTACTTC
TRBV7-8	TRBJ1-1	.	.	CASSLGRNTEAFF	TGTGCCAGCAGCTTAGGTCGGAACACTGAAGCTTTCTTT
TRBV5-1	TRBJ1-2	.	.	CASSPGDMSNGYTF	TGCGCCAGCAGCCCCGGCGACATGAGTAACGGCTACACCTTC
TRBV18	TRBJ2-2	TRBD1	.	CASSPVGTGNTGELFF	TGTGCCAGCTCACCAGTGGGGACAGGGAACACCGGGGAGCTGTTTTTT
TRBV7-9	TRBJ2-2	TRBD1	.	CASSQQTGGANTGELFF	TGTGCCAGCAGCCAACAGACAGGGGGCGCGAACACCGGGGAGCTGTTTTTT
TRBV11-2	TRBJ2-7	.	.	CASSSLVGSYEQYF	TGTGCCAGCAGTTCGTTAGTGGGCAGCTACGAGCAGTACTTC
TRBV4-1	TRBJ2-7	TRBD2	.	CASSQDSGAAWGEQYF	TGCGCCAGCAGCCAAGATAGCGGGGCCGCTTGGGGCGAGCAGTACTTC
TRBV10-2	TRBJ1-3	.	.	CASSEGGGSGNTIYF	TGCGCCAGCAGTGAAGGGGGGGGCTCTGGAAACACCATATATTTT
TRBV7-2	TRBJ2-3	TRBD2	.	CASSASGREEDTQYF	TGTGCCAGCAGCGCAAGCGGGAGGGAGGAGGATACGCAGTATTTT
TRBV6-1	TRBJ1-2	.	.	CASSEDRWSYGYTF	TGTGCCAGCAGTGAAGACAGGTGGAGCTATGGCTACACCTTC
TRBV6-1	TRBJ2-7	TRBD1	.	CASSLGQGGLYEQYF	TGTGCCAGCAGCCTTGGACAGGGAGGACTCTACGAGCAGTACTTC
TRBV5-1	TRBJ2-1	.	.	CASSLLAGNNEQFF	TGCGCCAGCAGCTTGTTAGCAGGGAACAATGAGCAGTTCTTC
TRBV29-1	TRBJ1-2	.	once	CSSDGQPEGYGYTF	TGCAGCTCCGACGGACAGCCCGAGGGCTATGGCTACACCTTC
TRBV13	TRBJ2-7	TRBD2	.	CASSFGVAGGGEQYF	TGTGCCAGCAGCTTCGGGGTAGCGGGAGGAGGGGAGCAGTACTTC
TRBV6-1	TRBJ2-7	TRBD2	few	CASSEAYREGYEQYF	TGTGCCAGCAGTGAAGCTTATCGGGAGGGATACGAGCAGTACTTC
TRBV6-1	TRBJ1-6	.	.	CASSEFWALSSYNSPLHF	TGTGCCAGCAGTGAATTTTGGGCCTTGAGCTCCTATAATTCACCCCTCCACTTT
TRBV7-8	TRBJ2-1	TRBD2	once	CASRPGASGGNEQFF	TGTGCCAGCAGGCCCGGGGCTAGCGGGGGTAATGAGCAGTTCTTC
TRBV29-1	TRBJ2-3	.	once	CSVQFSDTQYF	TGCAGCGTCCAATTTTCCGATACGCAGTATTTT
TRBV2	TRBJ2-3	.	.	CASNVGGETDTQYF	TGTGCCAGCAACGTAGGGGGGGAAACAGATACGCAGTATTTT
TRBV4-1	TRBJ2-7	.	.	CASSQTTAYSYEQYF	TGCGCCAGCAGCCAAACGACTGCCTACTCCTACGAGCAGTACTTC
TRBV7-9	TRBJ1-1	.	.	CASSYRAASTEAFF	TGTGCCAGCAGCTACAGGGCGGCGAGTACTGAAGCTTTCTTT
TRBV19	TRBJ2-1	.	.	CASSLRARIYNEQFF	TGTGCCAGTAGTCTACGTGCTAGGATTTACAATGAGCAGTTCTTC
TRBV9	TRBJ2-1	.	.	CASSVGQFFNEQFF	TGTGCCAGCAGCGTAGGACAATTTTTCAATGAGCAGTTCTTC
TRBV5-5	TRBJ2-1	TRBD2	.	CASSGTSGYNEQFF	TGTGCCAGCAGCGGGACTAGCGGATACAATGAGCAGTTCTTC
TRBV7-9	TRBJ2-4	.	.	CASTPQQGPKNIQYF	TGTGCCAGCACCCCGCAACAGGGACCCAAAAACATTCAGTACTTC
TRBV30	TRBJ1-3	.	.	CAWSVQGGSGNTIYF	TGTGCCTGGAGTGTCCAGGGAGGGTCTGGAAACACCATATATTTT
TRBV2	TRBJ2-7	TRBD2	.	CASRDPGTTSYEQYF	TGTGCCAGCAGGGACCCCGGGACTACTTCCTACGAGCAGTACTTC
TRBV28	TRBJ1-5	TRBD1	.	CASSSVQGAYQPQHF	TGTGCCAGCAGTTCGGTACAGGGGGCCTATCAGCCCCAGCATTTT
TRBV5-8	TRBJ2-1	.	.	CASPTSASSYNEQFF	TGTGCCAGCCCTACCTCCGCGAGCTCCTACAATGAGCAGTTCTTC
TRBV30	TRBJ2-7	.	.	CAWTLAGRRQYF	TGTGCCTGGACATTGGCGGGTAGGCGGCAGTACTTC
TRBV30	TRBJ2-1	.	.	CAWSTDYNEQFF	TGTGCCTGGAGTACAGACTACAATGAGCAGTTCTTC
TRBV7-2	TRBJ2-7	.	.	CASSLVRGYEQYF	TGTGCCAGCAGCTTAGTCAGGGGCTACGAGCAGTATTTC
TRBV2	TRBJ2-7	.	.	CASKRDSYEQYF	TGTGCCAGCAAGAGGGACTCCTACGAGCAGTACTTC
TRBV5-6	TRBJ2-7	.	once	CASSLDQGGSFYEQYF	TGTGCCAGCAGCTTGGATCAGGGCGGTTCCTTCTACGAGCAGTACTTC
TRBV5-4	TRBJ2-1	.	once	CASSLGVADYNEQFF	TGTGCCAGCAGCTTGGGAGTAGCGGACTACAATGAGCAGTTCTTC
TRBV2	TRBJ1-2	.	.	CASRRSGQFYGYTF	TGTGCCAGCAGAAGAAGCGGACAGTTCTATGGCTACACCTTC
TRBV19	TRBJ2-1	TRBD2	.	CASSIWGLEAEQFF	TGTGCCAGTAGTATTTGGGGACTAGAGGCTGAGCAGTTCTTC
TRBV19	TRBJ2-1	TRBD1	.	CASRTGTGGLPIYNEQFF	TGTGCCAGTAGGACCGGGACAGGGGGCCTCCCGATCTACAATGAGCAGTTCTTC
TRBV10-2	TRBJ1-1	.	.	CASSLRENTEAFF	TGCGCCAGCAGCCTCAGGGAGAACACTGAAGCTTTCTTT
TRBV28	TRBJ2-5	TRBD1	.	CASSLMGQGLQETQYF	TGTGCCAGCAGTTTAATGGGACAGGGACTTCAAGAGACCCAGTACTTC
TRBV2	TRBJ1-2	TRBD1	.	CASSGDRVYGYTF	TGTGCCAGCAGTGGGGACAGAGTCTATGGCTACACCTTC
TRBV19	TRBJ2-6	TRBD2	.	CASTPMGGKAGANVLTF	TGTGCCAGTACCCCCATGGGGGGGAAGGCTGGGGCCAACGTCCTGACTTTC
TRBV7-6	TRBJ2-1	.	once	CASSSPLSSTYNEQFF	TGTGCCAGCAGCTCCCCTCTTAGCTCGACTTACAATGAGCAGTTCTTC